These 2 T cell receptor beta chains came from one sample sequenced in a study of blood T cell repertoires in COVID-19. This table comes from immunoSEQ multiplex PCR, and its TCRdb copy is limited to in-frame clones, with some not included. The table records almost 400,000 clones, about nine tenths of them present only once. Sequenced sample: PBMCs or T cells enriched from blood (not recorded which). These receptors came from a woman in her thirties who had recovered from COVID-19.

This chain's CDR3 is CASSPTGGSGYGYTF. The CDR3 DNA reads TGTGCCAGCAGCCCGACAGGGGGCTCTGGCTATGGCTACACCTTC. V and J are TRBV3-1 (or the pseudogene TRBV3-2) and TRBJ1-2; 10 nucleotides line up with TRBD1. The CDR3 is 15 amino acids. After removal of 4 bases from V and 4 bases from J, the junction contained 6 bases not matched to a gene. The V gene's germline CDR1 is LGHDT and CDR2 YNNKEL (reference sequence).

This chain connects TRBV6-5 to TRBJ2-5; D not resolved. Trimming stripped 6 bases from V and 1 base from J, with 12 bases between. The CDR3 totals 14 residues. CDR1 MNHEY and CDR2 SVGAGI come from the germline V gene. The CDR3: CASSSAKLQETQYF. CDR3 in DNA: TGTGCCAGCAGCTCCGCAAAACTCCAAGAGACCCAGTACTTC.